Below are 20 T cell receptor beta chains sequenced from a single sample in a study of cytomegalovirus exposure and HLA in healthy donors. It was with 60 Vbeta and 13 Jbeta primers that the PCR ran. Method: immunoSEQ multiplex PCR; TCRdb's copy keeps in-frame clones and lacks some. The sample consists of approximately 89,000 clones, about 76% of them appearing once. The sample was PBMCs. The receptors come from a man younger than 40 in good health and CMV-seropositive.

CDR3 residues: CAWSVGEGQPQHF. The DNA for the CDR3 is TGTGCCTGGAGTGTCGGAGAGGGTCAGCCCCAGCATTTT. The chain employs TRBV30 and TRBJ1-5; D gene ambiguous. Germline V lookup: CDR1 GTSNPN, CDR2 SVGIG (reference sequence). The CDR3 spans 13 residues. V was shortened by 0 bases and J by 6 bases, with 9 bases between the two germline ends.

This clone was seen a handful of times. The CDR3, as DNA: TGTGCCAGCAGTCCCAGGGGGCCGACTGAAGCTTTCTTT. As protein: CASSPRGPTEAFF. The chain combines TRBV6-1 with TRBJ1-1, with TRBD1 matching over 8 bases. Germline trimming cut 5 bases from V and 5 bases from J; bases unmatched to any gene: 4. Germline values: CDR1 MNHNS, CDR2 SASEGT. CDR3 length: 13 amino acids.

Worth noting for this clone: Other DNA sequences from this sample encode an identical CDR3 as well. The chain uses TRBV2 and TRBJ1-5; 10 nucleotides agree with TRBD1. Unmatched junction bases numbered 2, after V lost 8 bases and J lost 4 bases. The CDR3 covers 13 residues. The germline V gene has CDR1 SNHLY and CDR2 FYNNEI. CDR3 residues: CASRTGGNQPQHF. The CDR3 DNA sequence: TGTGCCAGCCGGACAGGGGGAAATCAGCCCCAGCATTTT.

The J gene is TRBJ2-7, the V gene TRBV19; D ambiguous. The ends were cut back, 6 bases at V and 0 bases at J, with 12 bases in the middle. Germline lookup yields CDR1 LNHDA and CDR2 SQIVND (reference sequence). The CDR3 is 14 residues long. The CDR3 bases are TGTGCCAGTAGAACAGACCAGGACTCCTACGAGCAGTACTTC. Its translation is CASRTDQDSYEQYF.

The chain links TRBV5-1 to TRBJ2-3, with a tentative D call TRBD2 (7 bases). CDR1 and CDR2 (germline): SGHRS, YFSETQ. The CDR3 runs to 15 residues. Trimming removed 7 bases from V and 3 bases from J, with 18 bases in between. Written as DNA, the CDR3 is TGCGCCAGCGCCCCTCCGGGGGGCGGGACAGATACGCAGTATTTT. This encodes CASAPPGGGTDTQYF.

Comment on this clone: The junction departs from the called germline gene at one end, perhaps through a read error. V is TRBV7-9 and J is TRBJ2-5; TRBD2 agrees at 7 bases. The CDR3 loop spans 13 amino acids. Germline lookup yields CDR1 SEHNR and CDR2 FQNEAQ (reference sequence). The CDR3 protein is CSSSPSGKETQYF. As DNA, the CDR3 is TGTTCCAGCAGCCCTAGCGGAAAAGAGACCCAGTACTTC.

The rearrangement uses TRBV29-1 and TRBJ1-2; D may be TRBD1 (6 bases). Trimming took off 5 bases at V and 7 bases at J, with 11 bases between the two ends. CDR1 SQVTM and CDR2 ANQGSEA come from the germline V gene. The length of the CDR3 is 11 residues. The CDR3 sequence is CSVSRGRGYTF. CDR3 nucleotides: TGCAGCGTTTCCAGGGGACGTGGCTACACCTTC.

V gene TRBV18 combines with J gene TRBJ2-7; 9 bases map to TRBD1. The J segment lost 2 bases and the V segment lost 8 bases, leaving 1 base of the junction unmatched. The V gene's germline CDR1 is KGHSH and CDR2 LQKENI. The CDR3 is made up of 12 amino acids. CDR3 sequence reads: CASGQGTYEQYF. As DNA, the CDR3 is TGTGCCAGCGGACAGGGGACCTACGAGCAGTACTTC.

V is TRBV7-3 and J is TRBJ2-3; D perhaps matches TRBD2 (6 bases). The CDR3 has 16 residues. Germline CDR1 SGHTA, CDR2 FQGTGA. The V and J ends lost 5 bases and 1 base respectively, with 16 bases between them. The CDR3 reads CASSPQRASGTDTQYF. The CDR3 DNA reads as TGTGCCAGCAGCCCCCAAAGGGCTAGCGGCACAGATACGCAGTATTTT.

The chain is built from TRBV7-3 and TRBJ1-1, with 12 bases lining up with TRBD1. The J segment lost 6 bases and the V segment lost 5 bases, leaving 4 bases of the junction unmatched. The length of the CDR3 is 14 residues. The germline CDR1 and CDR2 sequences are SGHTA and FQGTGA. The CDR3 spells CASSPGTGGSEAFF. CDR3 nucleotides: TGTGCCAGCAGCCCGGGGACAGGGGGCTCTGAAGCTTTCTTT.

The chain uses TRBV7-9 and TRBJ2-3; 8 positions match TRBD2. CDR1 is SEHNR, CDR2 FQNEAQ, per germline (reference sequence). V lost 5 bases to trimming and J lost 2 bases; unmatched junction nucleotides: 9. This CDR3 is built from 16 residues. For the CDR3, the DNA is TGTGCCAGCAGCCCCTATGGCGGGGGGATCACAGATACGCAGTATTTT. It yields the protein CASSPYGGGITDTQYF.

The V and J genes are TRBV6-4 and TRBJ2-2; D not certain. The CDR3 totals 15 residues. Germline-derived CDR1 and CDR2 are MRHNA and SNTAGT. Trimming stripped 3 bases from V and 4 bases from J, with 12 bases between. The CDR3 DNA follows: TGTGCCAGCAGTGAGTTTCACAGAACCACCGGGGAGCTGTTTTTT. Protein: CASSEFHRTTGELFF.

J is TRBJ1-3 and V is TRBV6-5; 8 nucleotides match TRBD1. V lost 6 bases and J lost 2; bases outside the gene matches: 6. Germline lookup yields CDR1 MNHEY and CDR2 SVGAGI. The CDR3 sequence is 15 residues long. The CDR3 reads CASSRTGFTGNTIYF. DNA of the CDR3: TGTGCCAGCAGCAGGACAGGGTTCACTGGAAACACCATATATTTT.

Turning to this clone: A junction boundary mismatches the germline segment, possibly from a read error. The J gene is TRBJ2-3, the V gene TRBV7-9; D gene uncertain. CDR1 is SEHNR, CDR2 FQNEAQ, per germline (reference sequence). This CDR3 contains 12 residues. CDR3 sequence reads: CSSSPRSHTQYF. Here the CDR3 DNA reads TGTTCCAGCAGCCCTCGAAGCCATACGCAGTATTTT.

Only one count was recorded for this clone. This chain connects TRBV7-2 to TRBJ1-5; 8 bases align to TRBD1. Per germline, CDR1 SGHTA and CDR2 FQGNSA. The CDR3 has 15 amino acids. Trimming took 4 bases from V and 3 from J; bases not matched to a gene: 5. The CDR3: CASSSDRGPNQPQHF. For the CDR3, the DNA is TGTGCCAGCAGCTCAGACAGGGGCCCCAATCAGCCCCAGCATTTT.

This CDR3 is CASSLLQGGEQYF. CDR3 DNA sequence: TGCGCCAGCAGCCTCCTCCAAGGCGGCGAGCAGTACTTC. V usage is TRBV5-1 and J usage is TRBJ2-7; D is unclear. This CDR3 comprises 13 residues. Germline values: CDR1 SGHRS, CDR2 YFSETQ. With 4 bases removed from V and 6 bases from J, the gap between germline ends came to 14 bases.

The table lists this clone with many counts. The chain recombines TRBV10-3 with TRBJ2-3, with D tentatively TRBD1 (6 bases). CDR1 ENHRY and CDR2 SYGVKD come from the germline V gene. The CDR3 contains 11 residues. Trimming removed 8 bases at V and 5 bases at J, with 8 bases between. In DNA, the CDR3 is TGTGCCATCGGACAGTTAGATACGCAGTATTTT. It is translated as CAIGQLDTQYF.

The V and J genes are TRBV6-5 and TRBJ1-2; D uncertain. The CDR3 has 12 residues. Germline-derived CDR1 and CDR2 are MNHEY and SVGAGI. V shed 6 bases and J shed 5 bases, with 10 bases lying between them. CDR3 nucleotide sequence: TGTGCCAGCAGAGCGGATGATTATGGCTACACCTTC. Protein product: CASRADDYGYTF.

The chain is built from TRBV27 and TRBJ1-5, with 11 bases that match TRBD1. V was clipped by 5 bases and J by 4 bases; unmatched bases: 10. The CDR3 extends over 17 amino acids. The germline CDR1 and CDR2 sequences are MNHEY and SMNVEV (reference sequence). CDR3 amino acids: CASSPRTGGERNQPQHF. The CDR3 DNA reads as TGTGCCAGCAGTCCAAGGACAGGGGGCGAGAGGAATCAGCCCCAGCATTTT.

The chain is built from TRBV6-5 and TRBJ2-2; D possibly corresponds to TRBD1 (6 bases). Trimming cost V 5 bases and J 9 bases, with 19 bases left between them. The CDR3 spans 15 residues. Germline CDR1 is MNHEY and CDR2 is SVGAGI. CDR3 residues: CASSTGQGTIRELFF. DNA of the CDR3: TGTGCCAGCAGTACCGGGCAGGGGACGATCCGGGAGCTGTTTTTT.